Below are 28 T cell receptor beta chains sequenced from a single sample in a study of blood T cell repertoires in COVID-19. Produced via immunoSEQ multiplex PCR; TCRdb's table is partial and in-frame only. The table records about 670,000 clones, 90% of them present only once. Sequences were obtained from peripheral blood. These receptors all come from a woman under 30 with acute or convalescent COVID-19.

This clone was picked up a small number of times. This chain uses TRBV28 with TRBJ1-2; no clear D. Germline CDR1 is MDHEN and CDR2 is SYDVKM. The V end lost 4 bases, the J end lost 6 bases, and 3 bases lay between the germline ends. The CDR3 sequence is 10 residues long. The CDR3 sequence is CASSSNGYTF. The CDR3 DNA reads TGTGCCAGCAGTTCCAATGGCTACACCTTC.

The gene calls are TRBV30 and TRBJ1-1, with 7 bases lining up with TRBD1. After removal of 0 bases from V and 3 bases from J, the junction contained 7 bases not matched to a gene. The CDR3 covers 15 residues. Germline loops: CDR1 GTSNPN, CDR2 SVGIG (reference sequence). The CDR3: CAWSVADRWDTEAFF. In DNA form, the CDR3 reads TGTGCCTGGAGTGTAGCGGACAGGTGGGACACTGAAGCTTTCTTT.

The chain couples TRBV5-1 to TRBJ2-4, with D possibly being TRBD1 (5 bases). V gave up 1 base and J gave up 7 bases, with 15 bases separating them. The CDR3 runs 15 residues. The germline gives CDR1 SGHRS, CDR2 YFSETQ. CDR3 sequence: CASSLLGPAGNIQYF. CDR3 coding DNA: TGCGCCAGCAGCTTGTTGGGGCCGGCAGGGAACATTCAGTACTTC. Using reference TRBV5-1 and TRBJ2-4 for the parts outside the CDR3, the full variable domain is KAGVTQTPRYLIKTRGQQVTLSCSPISGHRSVSWYQQTPGQGLQFLFEYFSETQRNKGNFPGRFSGRQFSNSRSEMNVSTLELGDSALYLCASSLLGPAGNIQYFGAGTRLSVL.

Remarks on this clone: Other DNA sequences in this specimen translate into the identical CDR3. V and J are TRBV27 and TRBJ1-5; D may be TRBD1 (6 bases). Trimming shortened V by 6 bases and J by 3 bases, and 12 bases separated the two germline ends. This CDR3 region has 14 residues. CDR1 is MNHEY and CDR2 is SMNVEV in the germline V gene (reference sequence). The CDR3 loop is CASSLTGFNQPQHF. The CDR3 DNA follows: TGTGCCAGCAGCCTGACAGGATTCAATCAGCCCCAGCATTTT.

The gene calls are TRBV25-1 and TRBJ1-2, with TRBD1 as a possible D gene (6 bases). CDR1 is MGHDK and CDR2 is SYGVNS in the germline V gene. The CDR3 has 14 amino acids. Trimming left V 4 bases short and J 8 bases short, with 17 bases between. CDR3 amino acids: CASSGLNRADGYTF. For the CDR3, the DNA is TGTGCCAGCAGTGGACTGAACAGGGCTGACGGCTACACCTTC.

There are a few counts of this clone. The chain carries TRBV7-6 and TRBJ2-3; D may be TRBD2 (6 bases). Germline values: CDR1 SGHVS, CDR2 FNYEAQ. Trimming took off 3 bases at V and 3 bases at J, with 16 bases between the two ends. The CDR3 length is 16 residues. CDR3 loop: CASSFGARRGTDTQYF. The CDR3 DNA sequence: TGTGCCAGCAGCTTTGGGGCCAGGAGGGGAACAGATACGCAGTATTTT.

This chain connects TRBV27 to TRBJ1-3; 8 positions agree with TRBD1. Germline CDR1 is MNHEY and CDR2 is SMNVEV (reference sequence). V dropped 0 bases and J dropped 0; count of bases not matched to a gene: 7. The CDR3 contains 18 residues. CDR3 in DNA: TGTGCCAGCAGTTTATCGGGACAGGACTATTACTCTGGAAACACCATATATTTT. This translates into CASSLSGQDYYSGNTIYF.

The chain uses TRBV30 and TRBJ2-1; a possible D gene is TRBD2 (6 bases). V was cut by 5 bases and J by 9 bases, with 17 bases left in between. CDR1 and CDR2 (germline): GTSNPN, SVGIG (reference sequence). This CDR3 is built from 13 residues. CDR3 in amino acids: CAWSTGGFFEQFF. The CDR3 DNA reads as TGTGCCTGGTCCACCGGGGGATTCTTTGAGCAGTTCTTC. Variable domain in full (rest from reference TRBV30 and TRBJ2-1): SQTIHQWPATLVQPVGSPLSLECTVEGTSNPNLYWYRQAAGRGLQLLFYSVGIGQISSEVPQNLSASRPQDRQFILSSKKLLLSDSGFYLCAWSTGGFFEQFFGPGTRLTVL.

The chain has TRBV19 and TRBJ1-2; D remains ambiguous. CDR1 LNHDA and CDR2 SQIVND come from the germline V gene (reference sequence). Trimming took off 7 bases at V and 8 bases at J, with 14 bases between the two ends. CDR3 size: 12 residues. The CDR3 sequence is CASMTRSAGYTF. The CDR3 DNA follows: TGTGCCAGTATGACACGGTCGGCGGGCTACACCTTC.

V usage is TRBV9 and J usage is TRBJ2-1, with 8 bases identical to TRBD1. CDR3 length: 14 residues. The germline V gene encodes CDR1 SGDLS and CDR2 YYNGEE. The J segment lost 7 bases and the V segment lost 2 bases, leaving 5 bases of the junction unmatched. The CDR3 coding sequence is TGTGCCAGCAGCGTTGGGGACAGGTTGAATGAGCAGTTCTTC. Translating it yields CASSVGDRLNEQFF.

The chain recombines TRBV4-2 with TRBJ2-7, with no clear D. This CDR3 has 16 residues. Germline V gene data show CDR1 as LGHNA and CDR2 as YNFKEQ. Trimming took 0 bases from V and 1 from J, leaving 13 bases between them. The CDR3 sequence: CASSQDEGRPSYEQYF. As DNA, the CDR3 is TGTGCCAGCAGCCAAGACGAAGGCAGGCCTTCCTACGAGCAGTACTTC.

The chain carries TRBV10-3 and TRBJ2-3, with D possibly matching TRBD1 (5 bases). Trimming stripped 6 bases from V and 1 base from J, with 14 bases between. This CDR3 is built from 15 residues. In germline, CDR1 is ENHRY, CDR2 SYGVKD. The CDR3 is CAISEQVVGTDTQYF. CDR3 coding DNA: TGTGCCATCAGCGAACAGGTCGTAGGCACAGATACGCAGTATTTT.

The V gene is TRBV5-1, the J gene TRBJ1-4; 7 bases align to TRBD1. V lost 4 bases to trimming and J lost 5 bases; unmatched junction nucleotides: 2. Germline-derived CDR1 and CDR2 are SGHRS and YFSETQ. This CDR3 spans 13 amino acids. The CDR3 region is CASSPGQNEKLFF. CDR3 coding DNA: TGCGCCAGCAGCCCGGGACAGAATGAAAAACTGTTTTTT.

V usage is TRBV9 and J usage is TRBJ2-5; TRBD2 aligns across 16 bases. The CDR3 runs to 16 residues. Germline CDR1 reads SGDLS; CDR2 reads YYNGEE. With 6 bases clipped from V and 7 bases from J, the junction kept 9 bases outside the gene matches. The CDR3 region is CASNPTGTSGGATQYF. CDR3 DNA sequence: TGTGCCAGCAATCCTACCGGGACTAGCGGGGGGGCGACCCAGTACTTC.

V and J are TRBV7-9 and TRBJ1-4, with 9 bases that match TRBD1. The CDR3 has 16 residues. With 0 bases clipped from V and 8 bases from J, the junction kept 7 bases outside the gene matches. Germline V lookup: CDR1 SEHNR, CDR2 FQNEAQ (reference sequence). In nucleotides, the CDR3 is TGTGCCAGCAGCTTAGCGATGACAGGGGGTAACGAAAAACTGTTTTTT. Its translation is CASSLAMTGGNEKLFF.

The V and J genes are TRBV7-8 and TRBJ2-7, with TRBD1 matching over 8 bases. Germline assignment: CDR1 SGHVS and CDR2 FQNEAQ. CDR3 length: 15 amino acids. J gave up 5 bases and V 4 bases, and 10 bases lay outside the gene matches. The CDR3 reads CASSSIQDRVNEQYF. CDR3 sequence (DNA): TGTGCCAGCAGCTCGATACAGGACAGGGTCAACGAGCAGTACTTC. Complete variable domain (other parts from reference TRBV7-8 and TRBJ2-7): GAGVSQSPRYKVAKRGQDVALRCDPISGHVSLFWYQQALGQGPEFLTYFQNEAQLDKSGLPSDRFFAERPEGSVSTLKIQRTQQEDSAVYLCASSSIQDRVNEQYFGPGTRLTVT.

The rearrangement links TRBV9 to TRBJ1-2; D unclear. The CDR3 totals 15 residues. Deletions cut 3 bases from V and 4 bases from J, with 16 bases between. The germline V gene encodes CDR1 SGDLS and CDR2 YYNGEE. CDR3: CASSAGGPGSYGYTF. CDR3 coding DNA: TGTGCCAGCAGCGCTGGAGGGCCGGGAAGCTATGGCTACACCTTC.

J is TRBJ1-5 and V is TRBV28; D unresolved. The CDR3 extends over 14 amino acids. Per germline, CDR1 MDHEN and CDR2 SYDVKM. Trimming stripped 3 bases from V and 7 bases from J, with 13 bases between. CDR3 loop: CASSLRGVGQPQHF. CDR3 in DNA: TGTGCCAGCAGTTTGAGAGGAGTTGGCCAGCCCCAGCATTTT.

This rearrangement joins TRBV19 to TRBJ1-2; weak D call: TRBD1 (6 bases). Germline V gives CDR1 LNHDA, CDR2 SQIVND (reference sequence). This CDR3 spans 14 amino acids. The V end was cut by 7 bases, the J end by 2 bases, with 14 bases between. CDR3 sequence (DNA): TGTGCCAGTACCCGACGGACAGTAAACTATGGCTACACCTTC. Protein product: CASTRRTVNYGYTF.

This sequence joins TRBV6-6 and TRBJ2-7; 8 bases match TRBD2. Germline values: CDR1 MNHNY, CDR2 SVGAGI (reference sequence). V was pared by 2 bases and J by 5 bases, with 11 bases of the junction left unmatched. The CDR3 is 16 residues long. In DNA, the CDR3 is TGTGCCAGCAGTTACCCACCGGGACTAGGGAGAGACGAGCAGTACTTC. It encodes CASSYPPGLGRDEQYF.

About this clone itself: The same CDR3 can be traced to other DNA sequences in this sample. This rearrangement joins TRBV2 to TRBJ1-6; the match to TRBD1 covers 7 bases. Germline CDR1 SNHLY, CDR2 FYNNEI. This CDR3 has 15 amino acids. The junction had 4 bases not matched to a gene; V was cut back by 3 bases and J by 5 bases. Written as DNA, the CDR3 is TGTGCCAGCAGTGAGTACAGGGGCGATAATTCACCCCTCCACTTT. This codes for CASSEYRGDNSPLHF. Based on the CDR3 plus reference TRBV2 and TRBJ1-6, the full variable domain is EPEVTQTPSHQVTQMGQEVILRCVPISNHLYFYWYRQILGQKVEFLVSFYNNEISEKSEIFDDQFSVERPDGSNFTLKIRSTKLEDSAMYFCASSEYRGDNSPLHFGNGTRLTVT.

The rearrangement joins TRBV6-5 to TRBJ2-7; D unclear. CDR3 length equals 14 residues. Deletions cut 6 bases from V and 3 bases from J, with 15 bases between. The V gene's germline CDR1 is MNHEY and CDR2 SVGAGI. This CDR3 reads CASSPIQRRYEQYF. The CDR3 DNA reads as TGTGCCAGCAGCCCAATCCAGAGGCGCTACGAGCAGTACTTC.

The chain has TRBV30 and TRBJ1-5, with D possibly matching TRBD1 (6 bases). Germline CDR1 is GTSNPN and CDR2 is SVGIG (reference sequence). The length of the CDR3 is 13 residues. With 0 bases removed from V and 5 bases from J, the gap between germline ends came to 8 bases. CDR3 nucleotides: TGTGCCTGGAGTGTACGACAGGATCAGCCCCAGCATTTT. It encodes CAWSVRQDQPQHF.

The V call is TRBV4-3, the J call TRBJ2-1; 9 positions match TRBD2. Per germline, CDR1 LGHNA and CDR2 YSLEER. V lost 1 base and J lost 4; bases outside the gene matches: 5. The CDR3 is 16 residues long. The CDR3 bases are TGCGCCAGCAGCCAAGCGGTTAGCGGGGGATACAATGAGCAGTTCTTC. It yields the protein CASSQAVSGGYNEQFF.

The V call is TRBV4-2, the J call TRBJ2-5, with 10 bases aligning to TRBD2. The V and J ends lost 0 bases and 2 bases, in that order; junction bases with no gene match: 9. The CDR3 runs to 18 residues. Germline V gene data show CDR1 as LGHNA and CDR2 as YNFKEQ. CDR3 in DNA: TGTGCCAGCAGCCAAGATATAACTAGCGGGGCCCAGCAAGAGACCCAGTACTTC. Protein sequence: CASSQDITSGAQQETQYF.

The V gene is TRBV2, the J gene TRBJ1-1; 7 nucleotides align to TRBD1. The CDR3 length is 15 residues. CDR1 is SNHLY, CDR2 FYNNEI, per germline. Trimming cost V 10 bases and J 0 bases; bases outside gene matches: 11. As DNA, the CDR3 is TGTGCCATTGACAGGGCAACGGCACTGAACACTGAAGCTTTCTTT. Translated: CAIDRATALNTEAFF.

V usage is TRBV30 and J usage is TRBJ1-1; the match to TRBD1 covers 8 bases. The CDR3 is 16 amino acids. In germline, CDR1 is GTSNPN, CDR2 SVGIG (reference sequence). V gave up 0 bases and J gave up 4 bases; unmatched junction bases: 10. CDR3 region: CAWSVLTNTGGTEAFF. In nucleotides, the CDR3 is TGTGCCTGGAGTGTCCTAACAAATACAGGGGGCACTGAAGCTTTCTTT.

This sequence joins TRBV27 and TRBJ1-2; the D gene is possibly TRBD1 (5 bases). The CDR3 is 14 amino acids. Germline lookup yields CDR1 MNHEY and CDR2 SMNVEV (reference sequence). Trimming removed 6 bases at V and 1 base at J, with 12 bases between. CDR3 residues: CASSPGLINYGYTF. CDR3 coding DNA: TGTGCCAGCAGCCCGGGACTGATTAACTATGGCTACACCTTC.